This T cell receptor beta chain was captured by sequencing in a study of T cells after yellow fever vaccination. This clonotype was seen ten or more times. Its cognate antigen is unknown. Production of TCR cDNA was by 5'RACE template switching, which also added a universal primer site and UMIs. TCRdb re-called the 5' RACE reads through MiXCR, storing one row per CDR3 protein. The sample holds just over 300,000 distinct CDR3 sequences, around 4% seen once. Germline-derived CDR1 and CDR2 are MGHRA and YSYEKL. V was cut by 5 bases and J by 6 bases, with 17 bases left in between. This CDR3 has 15 residues. Study observations and caveats: Post-booster repertoires again held most primary-vaccination clones (roughly 96% CD4, roughly 88% CD8).

V gene TRBV4-1 combines with J gene TRBJ2-1, with a possible D match to TRBD2 (7 bases). This TCR derives from a young man who received the YFV17D yellow fever vaccine. The sample here was PBMCs, taken on the day of the yellow fever booster vaccination. The CDR3 coding sequence is TGCGCCAGCAGCGCTCATACGGGGGGCCTCAATGAGCAGTTCTTC. The encoded protein is CASSAHTGGLNEQFF.